Each of the 9 T cell receptor beta chains below was sequenced from the same sample in a study of blood T cell repertoires in COVID-19. Measured with immunoSEQ multiplex PCR; TCRdb has only the in-frame clones, and not every one. The sample shows roughly 130,000 clones, around 90% of them seen only once. The sample consisted of peripheral blood. The origin of the receptors is a human donor with COVID-19, enrolled during active disease. The donor label of this sample is uncertain.

The chain couples TRBV7-6 to TRBJ2-3, with 10 positions matching TRBD2. With 2 bases clipped from V and 2 bases from J, the junction kept 7 bases outside the gene matches. The CDR3 spans 17 residues. CDR1 SGHVS and CDR2 FNYEAQ come from the germline V gene. As DNA, the CDR3 is TGTGCCAGCAGCTTACCTCCTAGCGGGAGCGCCACAGATACGCAGTATTTT. As protein: CASSLPPSGSATDTQYF.

The gene calls are TRBV7-9 and TRBJ1-1; D is possibly TRBD1 (6 bases). Germline V gene lookup returns CDR1 SEHNR and CDR2 FQNEAQ (reference sequence). V was cut by 4 bases and J by 0 bases, with 9 bases left in between. CDR3 length: 14 residues. CDR3 region: CASSSGALNTEAFF. The CDR3 region has the DNA TGTGCCAGCAGCTCAGGGGCACTGAACACTGAAGCTTTCTTT.

V usage is TRBV11-2 and J usage is TRBJ2-7, with 7 bases that match TRBD1. The germline V gene encodes CDR1 SGHAT and CDR2 FQNNGV. The CDR3 length is 17 residues. J gave up 1 base and V 2 bases, and 11 bases lay outside the gene matches. The CDR3 region is CASSLTSSQGSSYEQYF. The CDR3 DNA is TGTGCCAGCAGCTTAACATCCTCACAGGGGAGTTCCTACGAGCAGTACTTC.

This clone has a handful of counts. J is TRBJ2-7 and V is TRBV13; 11 bases line up with TRBD2. The V gene's germline CDR1 is PRHDT and CDR2 FYEKMQ (reference sequence). The CDR3 is 16 residues long. The trim removed 0 bases at V and 5 bases at J, leaving 6 bases unmatched. The CDR3 nucleotides read TGTGCCAGCAGCTTAGGCTTAGCGGGAGGGCCAGACGAGCAGTACTTC. Protein: CASSLGLAGGPDEQYF. The full variable domain, with the rest looked up from reference TRBV13 and TRBJ2-7, is AAGVIQSPRHLIKEKRETATLKCYPIPRHDTVYWYQQGPGQDPQFLISFYEKMQSDKGSIPDRFSAQQFSDYHSELNMSSLELGDSALYFCASSLGLAGGPDEQYFGPGTRLTVT.

The rearrangement uses TRBV3-1 (or the pseudogene TRBV3-2) and TRBJ1-2; D ambiguous. The CDR3 consists of 14 residues. Trimming left V 0 bases short and J 0 bases short, with 5 bases between. CDR1 LGHDT and CDR2 YNNKEL come from the germline V gene (reference sequence). DNA for the CDR3: TGTGCCAGCAGCCAAGATTCAGCTAACTATGGCTACACCTTC. This gives the protein CASSQDSANYGYTF.

The gene calls are TRBV5-1 and TRBJ1-1; no clear D. The CDR3 has 17 amino acids. The germline CDR1 and CDR2 sequences are SGHRS and YFSETQ. V was pared by 4 bases and J by 1 base, with 20 bases between. The CDR3 spells CASSRNMESLGNTEAFF. DNA of the CDR3: TGCGCCAGCAGCCGTAACATGGAGTCCCTTGGGAACACTGAAGCTTTCTTT. The full variable domain, with the rest looked up from reference TRBV5-1 and TRBJ1-1, is KAGVTQTPRYLIKTRGQQVTLSCSPISGHRSVSWYQQTPGQGLQFLFEYFSETQRNKGNFPGRFSGRQFSNSRSEMNVSTLELGDSALYLCASSRNMESLGNTEAFFGQGTRLTVV.

This clone was seen only once. This chain joins TRBV10-3 and TRBJ1-4; no definite D call. Looked up from germline, CDR1 is ENHRY and CDR2 is SYGVKD. CDR3 length: 14 amino acids. The V and J ends lost 3 bases and 10 bases respectively, with 15 bases between them. CDR3 protein: CAISEVYGVGKLFF. The DNA for the CDR3 is TGTGCCATCAGTGAAGTATACGGGGTCGGAAAACTGTTTTTT.

The chain employs TRBV7-2 and TRBJ2-3; D is possibly TRBD2 (5 bases). V lost 1 base, J lost 5 bases, and 13 bases lay in between. CDR3 length: 15 amino acids. Germline V gene data show CDR1 as SGHTA and CDR2 as FQGNSA. DNA of the CDR3: TGTGCCAGCAGCTTAGGTTATCTAGAGGGAGATACGCAGTATTTT. Protein: CASSLGYLEGDTQYF.

This chain connects TRBV10-3 to TRBJ1-5, with 8 nucleotides matching TRBD1. The CDR3 has 15 amino acids. Germline loops: CDR1 ENHRY, CDR2 SYGVKD. V dropped 5 bases and J dropped 6; count of bases not matched to a gene: 9. The CDR3 region is CAISQDRDKSQPQHF. The CDR3 DNA is TGTGCCATCAGTCAGGACAGGGATAAGAGTCAGCCCCAGCATTTT.